Reported below is one T cell receptor (beta chain). Its cognate antigen is unknown. These data belong to a study of T cell repertoires in cytomegalovirus infection. Background on the study: Recently identified HLA-C-restricted CMV epitopes were used, and well-studied HLA-B-restricted CMV epitopes were used as well. Both CMV infection and a matching HLA type were indicated by public TCR beta signatures.

From germline, CDR1 is LNHDA and CDR2 SQIVND (reference sequence). V was cut by 6 bases and J by 7 bases, with 27 bases left in between. The CDR3 loop spans 17 amino acids. Study conclusions and caveats: In two of eight donors, the top clonotype was HLA-C-restricted CMV-specific.

MiXCR was run by TCRdb on the reads, yielding one entry per CDR3 protein. The sample contains some 590,000 distinct CDR3 sequences, under 45% of which appear only once. The material was cultured PBMCs, obtained from culture after CMV antigen stimulation. The gene calls are TRBV19 and TRBJ1-2, with no clear D. This receptor was obtained from a human donor in good health (CMV status not recorded). Some clones in this sample may be carry-over from other donors' samples. CDR3 amino acids: CASSPTPGQVFTCGYTF. Written as DNA, the CDR3 is TGTGCCAGTAGCCCCACTCCTGGGCAGGTATTTACCTGTGGCTACACCTTC.